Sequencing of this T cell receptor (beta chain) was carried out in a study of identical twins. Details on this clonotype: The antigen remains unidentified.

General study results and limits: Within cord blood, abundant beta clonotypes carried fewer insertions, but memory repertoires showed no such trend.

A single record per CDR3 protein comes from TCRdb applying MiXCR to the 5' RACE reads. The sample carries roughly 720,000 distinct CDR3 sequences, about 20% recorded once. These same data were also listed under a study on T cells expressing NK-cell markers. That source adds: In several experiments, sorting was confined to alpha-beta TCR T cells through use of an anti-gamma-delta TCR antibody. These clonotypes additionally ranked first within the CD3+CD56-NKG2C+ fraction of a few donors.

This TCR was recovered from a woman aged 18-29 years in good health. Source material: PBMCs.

The DNA for the CDR3 is TGTGCCAGCAGGGGGACTAGCGGCCAGGGGGAGCAGTACTTC. This codes for CASRGTSGQGEQYF. The chain is built from TRBV12-3 or TRBV12-4 and TRBJ2-7, with TRBD2 matching over 11 bases. CDR3 length: 14 amino acids. V lost 6 bases to trimming and J lost 7 bases; unmatched junction nucleotides: 8.